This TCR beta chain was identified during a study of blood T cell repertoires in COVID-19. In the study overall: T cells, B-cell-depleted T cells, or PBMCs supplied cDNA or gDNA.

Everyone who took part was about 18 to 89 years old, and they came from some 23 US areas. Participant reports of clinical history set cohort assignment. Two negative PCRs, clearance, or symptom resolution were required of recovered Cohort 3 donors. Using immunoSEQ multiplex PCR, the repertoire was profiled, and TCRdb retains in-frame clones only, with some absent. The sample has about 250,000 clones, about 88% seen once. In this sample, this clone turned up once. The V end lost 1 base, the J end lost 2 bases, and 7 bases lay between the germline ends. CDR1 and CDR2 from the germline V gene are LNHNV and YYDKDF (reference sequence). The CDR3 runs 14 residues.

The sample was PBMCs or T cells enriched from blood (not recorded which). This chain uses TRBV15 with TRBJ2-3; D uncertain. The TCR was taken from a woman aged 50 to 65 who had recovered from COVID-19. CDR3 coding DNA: TGTGCCACCAGCAGAGGTGAGGACACAGATACGCAGTATTTT. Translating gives CATSRGEDTDTQYF.